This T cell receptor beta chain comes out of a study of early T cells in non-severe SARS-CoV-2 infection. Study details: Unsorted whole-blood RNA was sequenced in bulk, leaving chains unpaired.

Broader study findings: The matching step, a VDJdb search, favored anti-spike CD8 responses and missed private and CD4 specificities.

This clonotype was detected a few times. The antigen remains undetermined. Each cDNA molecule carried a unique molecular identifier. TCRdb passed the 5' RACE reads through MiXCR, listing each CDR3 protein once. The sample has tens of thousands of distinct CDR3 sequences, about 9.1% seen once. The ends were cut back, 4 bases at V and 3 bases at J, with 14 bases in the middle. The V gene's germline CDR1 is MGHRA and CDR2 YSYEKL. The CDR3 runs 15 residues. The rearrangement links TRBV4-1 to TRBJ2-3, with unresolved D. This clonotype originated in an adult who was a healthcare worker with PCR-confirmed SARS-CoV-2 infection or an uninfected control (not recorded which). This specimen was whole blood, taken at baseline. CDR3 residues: CASSRLGLGTDTQYF. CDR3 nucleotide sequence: TGCGCCAGCAGCCGTCTAGGTCTGGGAACAGATACGCAGTATTTT.